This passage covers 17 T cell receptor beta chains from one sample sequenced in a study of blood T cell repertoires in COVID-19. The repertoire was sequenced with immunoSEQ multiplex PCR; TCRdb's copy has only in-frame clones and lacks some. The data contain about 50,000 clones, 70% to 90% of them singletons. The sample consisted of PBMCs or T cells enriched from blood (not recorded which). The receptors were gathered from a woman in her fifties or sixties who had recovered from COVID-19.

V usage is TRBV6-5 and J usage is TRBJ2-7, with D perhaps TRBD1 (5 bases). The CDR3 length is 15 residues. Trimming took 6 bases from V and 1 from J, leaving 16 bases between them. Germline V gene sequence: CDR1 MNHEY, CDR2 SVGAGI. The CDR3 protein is CASRFGAGPSYEQYF. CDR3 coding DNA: TGTGCCAGCAGGTTTGGGGCAGGGCCGTCCTACGAGCAGTACTTC.

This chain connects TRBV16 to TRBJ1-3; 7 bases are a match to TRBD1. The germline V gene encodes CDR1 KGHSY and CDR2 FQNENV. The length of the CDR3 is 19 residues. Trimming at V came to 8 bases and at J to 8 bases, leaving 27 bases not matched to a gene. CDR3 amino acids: CASGQFPYDSGQLGDTIYF. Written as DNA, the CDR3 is TGTGCCAGCGGACAGTTTCCATACGACTCGGGACAGTTGGGGGACACCATATATTTT.

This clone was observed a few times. The CDR3 here is CASSLGTSGRAYEQYF. In DNA, the CDR3 is TGTGCCAGCAGTTTAGGGACTAGCGGGAGGGCTTACGAGCAGTACTTC. The chain joins TRBV28 to TRBJ2-7, with TRBD2 matching over 16 bases. The CDR3 consists of 16 residues. Germline V gives CDR1 MDHEN, CDR2 SYDVKM. The J segment lost 4 bases and the V segment lost 2 bases, leaving 2 bases of the junction unmatched.

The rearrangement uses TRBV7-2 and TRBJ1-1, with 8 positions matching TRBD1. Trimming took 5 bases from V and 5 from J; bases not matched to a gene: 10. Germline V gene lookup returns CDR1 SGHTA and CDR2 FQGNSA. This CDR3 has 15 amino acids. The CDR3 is CASSNLGQGGTEAFF. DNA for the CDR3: TGTGCCAGCAGCAACCTAGGACAGGGTGGGACTGAAGCTTTCTTT.

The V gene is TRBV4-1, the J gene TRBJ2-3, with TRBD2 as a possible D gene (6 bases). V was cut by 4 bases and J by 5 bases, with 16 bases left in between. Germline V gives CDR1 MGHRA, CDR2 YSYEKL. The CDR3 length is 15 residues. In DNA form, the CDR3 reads TGCGCCAGCAGCCCGCTCGGCGGGATAGGAGATACGCAGTATTTT. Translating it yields CASSPLGGIGDTQYF.

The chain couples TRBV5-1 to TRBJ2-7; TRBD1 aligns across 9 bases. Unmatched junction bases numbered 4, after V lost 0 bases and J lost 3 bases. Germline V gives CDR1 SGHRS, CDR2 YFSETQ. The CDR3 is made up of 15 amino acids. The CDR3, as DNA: TGCGCCAGCAGCTTGGCCGGGACAGGGCACTACGAGCAGTACTTC. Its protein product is CASSLAGTGHYEQYF.

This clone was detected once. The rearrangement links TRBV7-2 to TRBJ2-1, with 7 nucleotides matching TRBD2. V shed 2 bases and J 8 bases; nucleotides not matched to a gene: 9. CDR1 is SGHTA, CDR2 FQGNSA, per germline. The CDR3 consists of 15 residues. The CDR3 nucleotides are TGTGCCAGCAGCTTAAGGACTAGAGAGCCGGATGAGCAGTTCTTC. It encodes CASSLRTREPDEQFF.

The CDR3: CASRAKETQYF. CDR3 DNA sequence: TGTGCCAGCAGAGCGAAGGAGACCCAGTACTTC. J is TRBJ2-5 and V is TRBV11-2; D is undetermined. Trimming shortened V by 6 bases and J by 5 bases, and 7 bases separated the two germline ends. The length of the CDR3 is 11 residues. CDR1 and CDR2 (germline): SGHAT, FQNNGV. Full variable domain (outside the CDR3, taken from reference TRBV11-2 and TRBJ2-5): EAGVAQSPRYKIIEKRQSVAFWCNPISGHATLYWYQQILGQGPKLLIQFQNNGVVDDSQLPKDRFSAERLKGVDSTLKIQPAKLEDSAVYLCASRAKETQYFGPGTRLLVL.

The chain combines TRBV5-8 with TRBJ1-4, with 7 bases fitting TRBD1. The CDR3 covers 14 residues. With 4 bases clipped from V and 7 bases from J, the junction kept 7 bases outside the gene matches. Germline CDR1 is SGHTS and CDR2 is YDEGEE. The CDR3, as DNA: TGTGCCAGCAGCCCACGACAGGGTGTTGAAAAACTGTTTTTT. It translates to CASSPRQGVEKLFF.

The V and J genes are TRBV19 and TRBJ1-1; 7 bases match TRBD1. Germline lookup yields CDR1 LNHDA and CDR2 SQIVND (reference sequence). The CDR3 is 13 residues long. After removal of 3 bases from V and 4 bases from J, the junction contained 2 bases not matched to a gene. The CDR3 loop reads CASSIDRVTEAFF. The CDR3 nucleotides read TGTGCCAGTAGTATTGACAGGGTCACTGAAGCTTTCTTT.

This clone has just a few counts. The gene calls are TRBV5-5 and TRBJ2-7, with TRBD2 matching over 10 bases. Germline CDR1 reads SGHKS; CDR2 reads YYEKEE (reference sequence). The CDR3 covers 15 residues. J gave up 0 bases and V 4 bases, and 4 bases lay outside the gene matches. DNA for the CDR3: TGTGCCAGCAGCGTAGGACTAGCGGTCTCCTACGAGCAGTACTTC. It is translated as CASSVGLAVSYEQYF. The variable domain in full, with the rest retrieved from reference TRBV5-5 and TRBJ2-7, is DAGVTQSPTHLIKTRGQQVTLRCSPISGHKSVSWYQQVLGQGPQFIFQYYEKEERGRGNFPDRFSARQFPNYSSELNVNALLLGDSALYLCASSVGLAVSYEQYFGPGTRLTVT.

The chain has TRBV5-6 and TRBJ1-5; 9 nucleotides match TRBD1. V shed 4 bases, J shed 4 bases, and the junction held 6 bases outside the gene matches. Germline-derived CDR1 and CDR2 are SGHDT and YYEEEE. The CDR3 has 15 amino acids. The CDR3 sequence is CASSTWDRENQPQHF. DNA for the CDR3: TGTGCCAGCAGCACCTGGGACAGGGAAAATCAGCCCCAGCATTTT.

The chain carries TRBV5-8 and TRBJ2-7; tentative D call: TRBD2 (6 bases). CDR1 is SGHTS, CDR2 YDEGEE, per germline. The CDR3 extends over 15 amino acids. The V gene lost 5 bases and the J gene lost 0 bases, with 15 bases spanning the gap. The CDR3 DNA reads TGTGCCAGCAGACCCCGGGGACTCATCTCCTACGAGCAGTACTTC. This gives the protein CASRPRGLISYEQYF.

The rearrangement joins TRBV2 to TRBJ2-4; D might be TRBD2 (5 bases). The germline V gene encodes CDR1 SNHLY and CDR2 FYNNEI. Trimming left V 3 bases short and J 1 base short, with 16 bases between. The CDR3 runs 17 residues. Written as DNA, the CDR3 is TGTGCCAGCAGTGATCGAGGGAGCACGTGGGCCAAAAACATTCAGTACTTC. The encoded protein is CASSDRGSTWAKNIQYF.

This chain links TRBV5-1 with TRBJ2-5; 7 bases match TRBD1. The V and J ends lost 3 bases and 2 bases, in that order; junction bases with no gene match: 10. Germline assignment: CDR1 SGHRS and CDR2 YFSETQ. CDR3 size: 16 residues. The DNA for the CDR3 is TGCGCCAGCAGCTGGCCTACAGGGGACAGACAAGAGACCCAGTACTTC. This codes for CASSWPTGDRQETQYF. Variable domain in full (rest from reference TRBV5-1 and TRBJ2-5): KAGVTQTPRYLIKTRGQQVTLSCSPISGHRSVSWYQQTPGQGLQFLFEYFSETQRNKGNFPGRFSGRQFSNSRSEMNVSTLELGDSALYLCASSWPTGDRQETQYFGPGTRLLVL.

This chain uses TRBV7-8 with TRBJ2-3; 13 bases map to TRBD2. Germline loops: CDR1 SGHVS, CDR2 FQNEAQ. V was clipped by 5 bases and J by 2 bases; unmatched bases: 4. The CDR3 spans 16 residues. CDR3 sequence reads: CASSPGLAGLTDTQYF. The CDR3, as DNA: TGTGCCAGCAGCCCGGGACTAGCGGGGCTCACAGATACGCAGTATTTT.

This CDR3 reads CASTGWSGRTEAFF. DNA of the CDR3: TGTGCCAGCACTGGTTGGTCAGGGCGCACTGAAGCTTTCTTT. The gene calls are TRBV28 and TRBJ1-1; perhaps TRBD1 as D (5 bases). The germline CDR1 and CDR2 sequences are MDHEN and SYDVKM. With 7 bases removed from V and 4 bases from J, the gap between germline ends came to 16 bases. CDR3 length: 14 amino acids. Full variable domain (missing parts from reference TRBV28 and TRBJ1-1): DVKVTQSSRYLVKRTGEKVFLECVQDMDHENMFWYRQDPGLGLRLIYFSYDVKMKEKGDIPEGYSVSREKKERFSLILESASTNQTSMYLCASTGWSGRTEAFFGQGTRLTVV.